The T cell receptor (beta chain) under discussion was sequenced for a study of T cell responses to AZD1222 COVID-19 vaccine. Germline V CDR1 and CDR2: SGDLS, YYNGEE. The length of the CDR3 is 14 residues. J gave up 7 bases and V 0 bases, and 6 bases lay outside the gene matches. TCRdb's copy holds only in-frame clones and misses some; the assay was immunoSEQ multiplex PCR. The table records more than 95,000 clones, approximately 86% of them present only once. The source was peripheral blood, collected 28 days after the second dose of the MenACWY control vaccine. The chain is built from TRBV9 and TRBJ1-1; 7 positions match TRBD1. This TCR was recovered from an adult who received the MenACWY meningococcal vaccine as a control. The CDR3 here is CASSVGQGGGEAFF. CDR3 nucleotides: TGTGCCAGCAGCGTAGGACAGGGAGGGGGTGAAGCTTTCTTT.